The 21 T cell receptor beta chains presented below share a single source sample, sequenced in a study of CD8 T cells in Susac syndrome. Reverse transcription of 0.5 to 1 ug RNA was carried out with random hexamers. TCRdb passed the immunoSEQ multiplex PCR reads through MiXCR, listing each CDR3 protein once. The sample comprises 150,000 or so distinct CDR3 sequences, approximately 95% of which are singletons, and 0.15% to 0.2% rests with the top ten. Specimen: CD4+ T cells from PBMCs. These TCRs come from a human donor with Susac syndrome.

The chain joins TRBV4-1 to TRBJ2-1, with 10 bases aligning to TRBD1. The germline CDR1 and CDR2 sequences are MGHRA and YSYEKL. Losses at the gene ends were 3 bases for V and 5 bases for J; bases not matched to a gene: 13. The CDR3 totals 18 residues. The DNA for the CDR3 is TGCGCCAGCAGCCATCTCGGAGGGACAGGGGCAAGGAACAATGAGCAGTTCTTC. This codes for CASSHLGGTGARNNEQFF.

CDR3 protein: CASSVGGTNSPLHF. In DNA, the CDR3 is TGTGCCAGCAGCGTAGGAGGCACCAATTCACCCCTCCACTTT. This sequence joins TRBV9 and TRBJ1-6, with D unclear. The V gene lost 0 bases and the J gene lost 7 bases, with 8 bases spanning the gap. This CDR3 spans 14 amino acids. Germline CDR1 is SGDLS and CDR2 is YYNGEE.

The CDR3 spells CSGSVQAGNTIYF. The CDR3 DNA reads TGCAGCGGCTCGGTTCAGGCCGGAAACACCATATATTTT. The rearrangement links TRBV29-1 to TRBJ1-3; the D is unclear. From germline, CDR1 is SQVTM and CDR2 ANQGSEA. Trimming pared 7 bases from V and 4 bases from J, leaving 14 bases between. This CDR3 has 13 amino acids.

CDR3 residues: CASTTDYEQYF. The CDR3 DNA reads TGTGCCAGCACGACAGATTACGAGCAGTACTTC. This chain joins TRBV2 and TRBJ2-7, with D maybe TRBD1 (5 bases). Germline CDR1 reads SNHLY; CDR2 reads FYNNEI. The CDR3 totals 11 residues. V was clipped by 7 bases and J by 4 bases, with 8 bases between them.

This clonotype was observed a single time. The J gene is TRBJ1-1, the V gene TRBV29-1, with unresolved D. The germline V and J ends were trimmed by 4 bases and 5 bases, with 5 bases remaining between them. This CDR3 is 10 amino acids long. Looked up from germline, CDR1 is SQVTM and CDR2 is ANQGSEA. The CDR3 protein is CSVALTEAFF. CDR3 DNA sequence: TGCAGCGTTGCCCTTACTGAAGCTTTCTTT.

As DNA, the CDR3 is TGTGCCAGCAGCTTAATGGCGGGGTCCTACAATGAGCAGTTCTTC. This translates into CASSLMAGSYNEQFF. The chain is built from TRBV7-3 and TRBJ2-1, with D possibly TRBD2 on 6 matching bases. CDR1 is SGHTA and CDR2 is FQGTGA in the germline V gene. V shed 1 base and J shed 1 base, with 8 bases lying between them. The CDR3 covers 15 residues.

The DNA of the CDR3 is TGTGCCAGCAGGGGGACACGCCCATGGAACACTGAAGCTTTCTTT. Its protein is CASRGTRPWNTEAFF. The chain is built from TRBV12-3 or TRBV12-4 and TRBJ1-1, with D possibly being TRBD1 (6 bases). Trimming took off 6 bases at V and 1 base at J, with 15 bases between the two ends. The length of the CDR3 is 15 residues.

The genes are TRBV9 and TRBJ2-1, with a weak D call TRBD1 (5 bases). With 0 bases removed from V and 7 bases from J, the gap between germline ends came to 14 bases. Germline V gene sequence: CDR1 SGDLS, CDR2 YYNGEE. The CDR3 length is 15 residues. CDR3 sequence: CASSVDQGYWNEQFF. For the CDR3, the DNA is TGTGCCAGCAGCGTAGATCAGGGTTATTGGAATGAGCAGTTCTTC.

V gene TRBV20-1 combines with J gene TRBJ2-7, with D maybe TRBD1 (5 bases). Trimming took 1 base from V and 6 from J, leaving 22 bases between them. Germline V gives CDR1 DFQATT, CDR2 SNEGSKA (reference sequence). The CDR3 sequence is 16 residues long. The CDR3, as DNA: TGCAGTGCTAGAGGTAGTAACGCGGACACCCGCGCCGAGCAGTACTTC. Its protein is CSARGSNADTRAEQYF.

The chain has TRBV11-2 and TRBJ1-1; D possibly corresponds to TRBD1 (6 bases). The germline V gene encodes CDR1 SGHAT and CDR2 FQNNGV. The CDR3 has 15 residues. V was trimmed by 9 bases and J by 2 bases, leaving 19 bases between them. CDR3 in DNA: TGTGCCAGTGTTCGGACAGCCTCCATTAACACTGAAGCTTTCTTT. Residues: CASVRTASINTEAFF.

This chain links TRBV20-1 with TRBJ1-1; D remains unclear. The CDR3 sequence is 12 residues long. Per germline, CDR1 DFQATT and CDR2 SNEGSKA (reference sequence). V was clipped by 1 base and J by 1 base, with 4 bases between them. As DNA, the CDR3 is TGCAGTGCTAGAGCGGGGAACACTGAAGCTTTCTTT. Encoded protein: CSARAGNTEAFF.

This chain links TRBV18 with TRBJ2-6; D unresolved. Trimming took off 0 bases at V and 0 bases at J, with 6 bases between the two ends. Per germline, CDR1 KGHSH and CDR2 LQKENI. This CDR3 is 16 amino acids long. The CDR3 sequence: CASSPPPSSGANVLTF. The CDR3 DNA sequence: TGTGCCAGCTCACCACCCCCCAGCTCTGGGGCCAACGTCCTGACTTTC.

CDR3 sequence: CASTPRWGMNTEAFF. The CDR3 DNA follows: TGTGCCAGCACCCCACGGTGGGGCATGAACACTGAAGCTTTCTTT. This rearrangement joins TRBV12-3 or TRBV12-4 to TRBJ1-1; the D gene is possibly TRBD1 (5 bases). This CDR3 is 15 amino acids long. Trimming shortened V by 7 bases and J by 0 bases, and 15 bases separated the two germline ends.

This chain links TRBV29-1 with TRBJ2-4, with D tentatively TRBD2 (7 bases). Trimming removed 4 bases from V and 6 bases from J, with 19 bases in between. The CDR3 sequence is 15 residues long. CDR1 SQVTM and CDR2 ANQGSEA come from the germline V gene. CDR3 DNA sequence: TGCAGCGTTGGAGGGGGGCGAGGGGAGGGAAACATTCAGTACTTC. Translation gives CSVGGGRGEGNIQYF. The complete variable domain, with remaining parts taken from reference TRBV29-1 and TRBJ2-4, reads SAVISQKPSRDICQRGTSLTIQCQVDSQVTMMFWYRQQPGQSLTLIATANQGSEATYESGFVIDKFPISRPNLTFSTLTVSNMSPEDSSIYLCSVGGGRGEGNIQYFGAGTRLSVL.

The chain recombines TRBV25-1 with TRBJ2-1, with TRBD2 matching over 9 bases. Germline lookup yields CDR1 MGHDK and CDR2 SYGVNS. The CDR3 has 16 amino acids. V shed 5 bases, J shed 4 bases, and the junction held 9 bases outside the gene matches. The CDR3 DNA reads TGTGCCAGCAGTTCAACAGCTAGCGGGGTGTACAATGAGCAGTTCTTC. It codes for CASSSTASGVYNEQFF. The full variable domain, rest sourced from reference TRBV25-1 and TRBJ2-1, is EADIYQTPRYLVIGTGKKITLECSQTMGHDKMYWYQQDPGMELHLIHYSYGVNSTEKGDLSSESTVSRIRTEHFPLTLESARPSHTSQYLCASSSTASGVYNEQFFGPGTRLTVL.

The chain combines TRBV5-1 with TRBJ2-3; D gene uncertain. Trimming shortened V by 6 bases and J by 1 base, and 15 bases separated the two germline ends. The CDR3 loop spans 15 amino acids. Germline CDR1 and CDR2: SGHRS and YFSETQ. CDR3 region: CASTLDGTGTDTQYF. CDR3 DNA: TGCGCCAGCACCCTAGACGGCACTGGCACAGATACGCAGTATTTT. The full variable domain, completed using reference TRBV5-1 and TRBJ2-3, is KAGVTQTPRYLIKTRGQQVTLSCSPISGHRSVSWYQQTPGQGLQFLFEYFSETQRNKGNFPGRFSGRQFSNSRSEMNVSTLELGDSALYLCASTLDGTGTDTQYFGPGTRLTVL.

This chain joins TRBV20-1 and TRBJ2-2; D gene unclear. Germline loops: CDR1 DFQATT, CDR2 SNEGSKA (reference sequence). The CDR3 extends over 15 amino acids. V dropped 3 bases and J dropped 2 bases, with 13 bases sitting between them. The CDR3 bases are TGCAGTGCTAGGAGGCCTGGGCAAAACACCGGGGAGCTGTTTTTT. Its protein is CSARRPGQNTGELFF.

The chain carries TRBV15 and TRBJ2-5, with 10 bases matching TRBD2. V dropped 4 bases and J dropped 6; count of bases not matched to a gene: 11. The CDR3 extends over 16 amino acids. Germline CDR1 reads LNHNV; CDR2 reads YYDKDF (reference sequence). The CDR3 spells CATSTGRSGGAQTQYF. The CDR3, as DNA: TGTGCCACCAGCACCGGACGAAGCGGGGGGGCACAGACCCAGTACTTC.

The genes are TRBV19 and TRBJ1-5; a weak D match, TRBD1 (5 bases). The CDR3 is 12 amino acids. Deletions cut 8 bases from V and 1 base from J, with 6 bases between. In germline, CDR1 is LNHDA, CDR2 SQIVND (reference sequence). The chain's CDR3 is CASRQSNQPQHF. DNA of the CDR3: TGTGCCAGTCGACAGAGCAATCAGCCCCAGCATTTT.

Only a few counts were recorded for this clonotype. The chain uses TRBV13 and TRBJ1-5, with D possibly matching TRBD1 (5 bases). Trimming cost V 3 bases and J 7 bases, with 7 bases left between them. Germline loops: CDR1 PRHDT, CDR2 FYEKMQ (reference sequence). The CDR3 is 12 amino acids. CDR3 coding DNA: TGTGCCAGCAGCTTGGGGGACCAGCCCCAGCATTTT. Translation gives CASSLGDQPQHF.

The chain has TRBV15 and TRBJ2-5; no clear D. Germline-derived CDR1 and CDR2 are LNHNV and YYDKDF (reference sequence). With 0 bases removed from V and 4 bases from J, the gap between germline ends came to 15 bases. This CDR3 has 16 amino acids. CDR3 loop: CATSRDPRGSSETQYF. DNA of the CDR3: TGTGCCACCAGCAGAGATCCCAGAGGTAGCTCAGAGACCCAGTACTTC.